The 25 T cell receptor beta chains reported below all come from one sample, sequenced in a study of T cell responses to AZD1222 COVID-19 vaccine listed by TCRdb under 2021. Taken with the paper, the label for time point translates to: baseline before first vaccination. The library relied on the immunoSEQ multiplex PCR assay. In TCRdb, the immuneACCESS table is reduced to in-frame sequences with V and J assigned. These tables do not hold every clone; where another copy was compared, an unresolved V gene accounts for under half, and the others remain unexplained. The table for this sample lists some 200,000 clones; 92% of them were counted only once. Together, the top ten hold less than 11% of the sample. The sample was peripheral blood, taken on day 0 of AZD1222 vaccination. Receptors originate from an adult in good health.

The V gene is TRBV7-2, the J gene TRBJ2-7; TRBD1 matches 8 bases. Germline values: CDR1 SGHTA, CDR2 FQGNSA. The CDR3 covers 14 residues. Germline trimming cut 5 bases from V and 3 bases from J; bases unmatched to any gene: 6. The CDR3 sequence is CASSPLQGVYEQYF. Written as DNA, the CDR3 is TGTGCCAGCAGCCCCCTACAGGGGGTCTACGAGCAGTACTTC.

The chain has TRBV9 and TRBJ2-5, with D possibly called TRBD1 or TRBD2 (5 bases each). This CDR3 has 14 amino acids. V was trimmed by 3 bases and J by 2 bases, leaving 11 bases between them. CDR1 and CDR2 from the germline V gene are SGDLS and YYNGEE. CDR3 in DNA: TGTGCCAGCAGCGCGGGACCGGTACAAGAGACCCAGTACTTC. Protein product: CASSAGPVQETQYF.

The rearrangement joins TRBV6-5 to TRBJ1-2; no definite D call. In germline, CDR1 is MNHEY, CDR2 SVGAGI. V dropped 2 bases and J dropped 7 bases, with 11 bases sitting between them. The CDR3 length is 13 residues. CDR3 amino acids: CASSYAPESGYTF. The CDR3 nucleotides read TGTGCCAGCAGTTACGCCCCTGAATCTGGCTACACCTTC.

The CDR3 nucleotides read TGCGCCAGCAGCTCAGGACTAGCGGGTTCAGATACGCAGTATTTT. This encodes CASSSGLAGSDTQYF. The rearrangement joins TRBV5-1 to TRBJ2-3; 11 nucleotides match TRBD2. The CDR3 length is 15 residues. Trimming cost V 3 bases and J 4 bases; bases outside gene matches: 4. Germline assignment: CDR1 SGHRS and CDR2 YFSETQ.

The CDR3 DNA sequence: TGTGCCACCAGTGGGACTAGCGGGGGAGCAGATACGCAGTATTTT. This codes for CATSGTSGGADTQYF. The chain employs TRBV24-1 and TRBJ2-3; 13 bases align to TRBD2. Germline lookup yields CDR1 KGHDR and CDR2 SFDVKD. CDR3 size: 15 residues. V dropped 5 bases and J dropped 4; count of bases not matched to a gene: 2.

V usage is TRBV3-1 (or the pseudogene TRBV3-2) and J usage is TRBJ2-1; 13 bases match TRBD2. Germline V gives CDR1 LGHDT, CDR2 YNNKEL (reference sequence). This CDR3 spans 17 amino acids. With 3 bases clipped from V and 10 bases from J, the junction kept 12 bases outside the gene matches. The CDR3 region is CASSHLGLAGEAGEQFF. The CDR3 nucleotides read TGTGCCAGCAGCCACCTTGGACTAGCGGGAGAGGCAGGGGAGCAGTTCTTC.

This chain joins TRBV9 and TRBJ1-6; D not certain. This CDR3 region has 15 residues. From germline, CDR1 is SGDLS and CDR2 YYNGEE. The V end was cut by 3 bases, the J end by 6 bases, with 13 bases between. In DNA form, the CDR3 reads TGTGCCAGCAGCGGATTGACCGGGGTTAATTCACCCCTCCACTTT. It yields the protein CASSGLTGVNSPLHF. The whole variable domain, filled in from reference TRBV9 and TRBJ1-6, reads DSGVTQTPKHLITATGQRVTLRCSPRSGDLSVYWYQQSLDQGLQFLIQYYNGEERAKGNILERFSAQQFPDLHSELNLSSLELGDSALYFCASSGLTGVNSPLHFGNGTRLTVT.

This sequence joins TRBV19 and TRBJ1-6; 8 positions agree with TRBD1. Looked up from germline, CDR1 is LNHDA and CDR2 is SQIVND (reference sequence). V was pared by 6 bases and J by 10 bases, with 5 bases of the junction left unmatched. The CDR3 extends over 13 amino acids. CDR3 coding DNA: TGTGCCAGTAGGACAGGGGAAGTGTCACCCCTCCACTTT. Protein: CASRTGEVSPLHF.

V and J are TRBV19 and TRBJ2-1, with TRBD2 identical over 8 bases. The germline V gene encodes CDR1 LNHDA and CDR2 SQIVND (reference sequence). Unmatched junction bases numbered 7, after V lost 2 bases and J lost 7 bases. The CDR3 loop spans 15 amino acids. CDR3 nucleotides: TGTGCCAGTAGTATAAACAGCGGGAGTATTAATGAGCAGTTCTTC. Encoded protein: CASSINSGSINEQFF.

The chain couples TRBV7-8 to TRBJ2-1, with no clear D. The CDR3 is 14 residues long. Trimming removed 5 bases from V and 0 bases from J, with 8 bases in between. Germline V gene data show CDR1 as SGHVS and CDR2 as FQNEAQ. For the CDR3, the DNA is TGTGCCAGCAGCACCTCGGTCTCCTACAATGAGCAGTTCTTC. This encodes CASSTSVSYNEQFF.

The chain combines TRBV7-8 with TRBJ1-3; D not certain. Trimming stripped 5 bases from V and 0 bases from J, with 11 bases between. The CDR3 runs to 15 residues. Per germline, CDR1 SGHVS and CDR2 FQNEAQ. The CDR3 spells CASSLRPLSGNTIYF. The CDR3 bases are TGTGCCAGCAGCCTCCGGCCCCTCTCTGGAAACACCATATATTTT.

The chain recombines TRBV12-3 or TRBV12-4 with TRBJ1-1, with D perhaps matching TRBD1 (5 bases). V was pared by 6 bases and J by 10 bases, with 18 bases between. The CDR3 consists of 13 residues. The CDR3 is CASRPTEGRAAFF. The CDR3 DNA reads as TGTGCCAGCAGGCCCACAGAGGGGCGAGCAGCTTTCTTT.

The gene calls are TRBV19 and TRBJ2-2; TRBD2 is a possible D gene (6 bases). The V end was cut by 1 base, the J end by 4 bases, with 10 bases between. The CDR3 extends over 15 amino acids. Germline V CDR1 and CDR2: LNHDA, SQIVND (reference sequence). CDR3 protein: CASSIAGDFTGELFF. DNA for the CDR3: TGTGCCAGTAGTATAGCGGGAGACTTCACCGGGGAGCTGTTTTTT.

CDR3 bases: TGCGCCAGCAGCTTGGGTGTATCTTCAAATGAGCAGTTCTTC. This encodes CASSLGVSSNEQFF. V usage is TRBV5-1 and J usage is TRBJ2-1; D is unclear. The V and J ends lost 0 bases and 7 bases respectively, with 11 bases between them. CDR1 SGHRS and CDR2 YFSETQ come from the germline V gene. The CDR3 sequence is 14 residues long.

The chain joins TRBV18 to TRBJ2-2; a possible D gene is TRBD2 (6 bases). This CDR3 region has 15 residues. Between the trimmed V and J ends, which lost 0 bases and 5 bases, there was a span of 10 bases. Germline assignment: CDR1 KGHSH and CDR2 LQKENI. The CDR3 reads CASSPPPGATGELFF. The CDR3 nucleotides read TGTGCCAGCTCACCACCTCCGGGAGCAACCGGGGAGCTGTTTTTT.

CDR3 DNA sequence: TGTGCCAGTAGTAATAGCGGGAGGGCCGGAGGGGAGCAGTTCTTC. This sequence encodes CASSNSGRAGGEQFF. This chain joins TRBV19 and TRBJ2-1, with 11 bases matching TRBD2. V lost 4 bases and J lost 10; bases outside the gene matches: 9. Germline values: CDR1 LNHDA, CDR2 SQIVND (reference sequence). This CDR3 spans 15 amino acids.

CDR3 protein: CASSQHYRPPLHF. In DNA, the CDR3 is TGCGCCAGCAGCCAACACTATAGGCCACCCCTCCACTTT. This sequence joins TRBV4-1 and TRBJ1-6; D remains ambiguous. The germline CDR1 and CDR2 sequences are MGHRA and YSYEKL. CDR3 length equals 13 residues. The V end was cut by 2 bases, the J end by 11 bases, with 10 bases between.

The rearrangement uses TRBV18 and TRBJ1-2; D uncertain. The germline CDR1 and CDR2 sequences are KGHSH and LQKENI. V shed 5 bases and J shed 3 bases, with 7 bases lying between them. This CDR3 is 12 amino acids long. The CDR3 DNA reads as TGTGCCAGCTCAAGGCCCGACTATGGCTACACCTTC. As protein: CASSRPDYGYTF.

The count of this clone is one. The chain employs TRBV19 and TRBJ1-1, with 8 bases fitting TRBD1. The CDR3 runs 14 residues. The J segment lost 7 bases and the V segment lost 7 bases, leaving 11 bases of the junction unmatched. Looked up from germline, CDR1 is LNHDA and CDR2 is SQIVND (reference sequence). Here the CDR3 reads CASNGQGRHSEAFF. CDR3 nucleotides: TGTGCCAGTAATGGACAGGGCCGTCACAGTGAAGCTTTCTTT. The full variable domain, completed using reference TRBV19 and TRBJ1-1, is DGGITQSPKYLFRKEGQNVTLSCEQNLNHDAMYWYRQDPGQGLRLIYYSQIVNDFQKGDIAEGYSVSREKKESFPLTVTSAQKNPTAFYLCASNGQGRHSEAFFGQGTRLTVV.

The chain combines TRBV30 with TRBJ1-4, with D unresolved. This CDR3 is 11 amino acids long. Germline V gives CDR1 GTSNPN, CDR2 SVGIG (reference sequence). Between the trimmed V and J ends, which lost 7 bases and 9 bases, there was a span of 12 bases. CDR3 in DNA: TGTGCCTTTGAGGACTCTCAAAAACTGTTTTTT. Protein product: CAFEDSQKLFF.

The DNA for the CDR3 is TGTGCCATCAGTGAGTCCCAGGTCTTGAACACTGAAGCTTTCTTT. Its protein product is CAISESQVLNTEAFF. This chain joins TRBV10-3 and TRBJ1-1; D unclear. Germline V lookup: CDR1 ENHRY, CDR2 SYGVKD. V lost 0 bases and J lost 0, with 8 bases in between. The CDR3 covers 15 residues.

This sequence joins TRBV2 and TRBJ1-1, with D unclear. The CDR3 is 14 residues long. The ends were cut back, 0 bases at V and 5 bases at J, with 10 bases in the middle. Germline CDR1 reads SNHLY; CDR2 reads FYNNEI. The CDR3 DNA is TGTGCCAGCAGTGAAGCATGGCTCAAGACTGAAGCTTTCTTT. Translation: CASSEAWLKTEAFF.

J is TRBJ1-2 and V is TRBV6-5; TRBD1 matches at 7 bases. The CDR3 is 13 amino acids. From germline, CDR1 is MNHEY and CDR2 SVGAGI. The junction had 8 bases not matched to a gene; V was cut back by 5 bases and J by 8 bases. CDR3 nucleotides: TGTGCCAGCAGTAAGAGACAGGGAAACGGCTACACCTTC. Translation: CASSKRQGNGYTF.

The chain combines TRBV6-5 with TRBJ2-1; D is perhaps TRBD1 (5 bases). Trimming stripped 3 bases from V and 0 bases from J, with 9 bases between. The germline CDR1 and CDR2 sequences are MNHEY and SVGAGI. The CDR3 has 15 residues. CDR3 nucleotides: TGTGCCAGCAGTTATGTGACAGACTCCTACAATGAGCAGTTCTTC. Amino acid sequence: CASSYVTDSYNEQFF.

The CDR3 loop reads CASSWDRFYNSPLHF. The CDR3 DNA sequence: TGTGCCAGCAGTTGGGACAGATTCTATAATTCACCCCTCCACTTT. J is TRBJ1-6 and V is TRBV28; 7 bases fit TRBD1. This CDR3 has 15 residues. Germline V gene data show CDR1 as MDHEN and CDR2 as SYDVKM. V dropped 4 bases and J dropped 3; count of bases not matched to a gene: 3.